A single sample gave rise to the 29 T cell receptor beta chains below, sequenced in a study of T cell repertoires in cytomegalovirus infection. Their target antigens are unknown. TCRdb called the reads again in MiXCR, with one record for every CDR3 protein. The table includes 110,000 or so distinct CDR3 sequences, 30% to 35% detected once. The sample consisted of CD8+ T cells from cultured PBMCs, taken from culture after CMV antigen stimulation. These receptors were collected from a human donor in good health (CMV status not recorded). Some clones in this sample may be carry-over from other donors' samples.

V usage is TRBV20-1 and J usage is TRBJ2-6, with D perhaps matching TRBD2 (6 bases). This CDR3 is built from 16 residues. With 3 bases removed from V and 3 bases from J, the gap between germline ends came to 15 bases. Germline assignment: CDR1 DFQATT and CDR2 SNEGSKA (reference sequence). This CDR3 is CSASRRSGGGANVLTF. CDR3 nucleotide sequence: TGCAGTGCTAGCCGTAGGTCCGGGGGTGGGGCCAACGTCCTGACTTTC.

This clonotype was seen only a few times. The CDR3, as DNA: TGTGCCAGCAGTTACTCCGATACGGTTAATGAGCAGTTCTTC. It yields the protein CASSYSDTVNEQFF. The chain carries TRBV6-6 and TRBJ2-1; no clear D gene. This CDR3 has 14 amino acids. Trimming left V 0 bases short and J 7 bases short, with 10 bases between. Per the germline V gene, CDR1 is MNHNY and CDR2 is SVGAGI (reference sequence).

Many counts were recorded for this clonotype. The chain links TRBV20-1 to TRBJ2-7; TRBD1 matches 9 bases. The CDR3 consists of 16 residues. The trim removed 0 bases at V and 3 bases at J, leaving 9 bases unmatched. Germline V gene sequence: CDR1 DFQATT, CDR2 SNEGSKA (reference sequence). CDR3 sequence: CSARDWGTGKGYEQYF. The CDR3 DNA sequence: TGCAGTGCTAGAGATTGGGGGACAGGGAAAGGCTACGAGCAGTACTTC.

This clonotype has just a few counts. The chain joins TRBV5-4 to TRBJ1-1; D is undetermined. This CDR3 spans 14 amino acids. The V gene's germline CDR1 is SGHNT and CDR2 YYREEE (reference sequence). Trimming took 1 base from V and 1 from J, leaving 8 bases between them. Written as DNA, the CDR3 is TGTGCCAGCAGCTTGACACGGGGGAACACTGAAGCTTTCTTT. This codes for CASSLTRGNTEAFF. Full variable domain (missing parts from reference TRBV5-4 and TRBJ1-1): ETGVTQSPTHLIKTRGQQVTLRCSSQSGHNTVSWYQQALGQGPQFIFQYYREEENGRGNFPPRFSGLQFPNYSSELNVNALELDDSALYLCASSLTRGNTEAFFGQGTRLTVV.

This clonotype was detected ten times or more. The chain employs TRBV7-2 and TRBJ2-2; D may be TRBD2 (7 bases). The germline V and J ends were trimmed by 1 base and 2 bases, with 11 bases remaining between them. The CDR3 covers 16 residues. Germline V gene data show CDR1 as SGHTA and CDR2 as FQGNSA. The CDR3 here is CASSLVGGANTGELFF. The DNA for the CDR3 is TGTGCCAGCAGCTTAGTAGGGGGGGCCAACACCGGGGAGCTGTTTTTT.

This clonotype came up a few times. The chain recombines TRBV7-8 with TRBJ2-1, with TRBD2 identical over 10 bases. Germline CDR1 is SGHVS and CDR2 is FQNEAQ. CDR3 size: 15 residues. V dropped 5 bases and J dropped 8; count of bases not matched to a gene: 9. In DNA, the CDR3 is TGTGCCAGCAGCCCTCCTAGCGGGGGTAGTCATGAGCAGTTCTTC. Translation: CASSPPSGGSHEQFF.

The V and J genes are TRBV5-4 and TRBJ2-1; a possible D gene is TRBD2 (6 bases). CDR3 length: 15 amino acids. The germline V and J ends were trimmed by 2 bases and 4 bases, with 13 bases remaining between them. Germline CDR1 SGHNT, CDR2 YYREEE (reference sequence). The CDR3 loop is CASSFDGTLYNEQFF. The CDR3 DNA reads TGTGCCAGCAGCTTCGACGGGACTCTTTACAATGAGCAGTTCTTC.

Details on this clonotype: An end of the junction does not agree with germline; a read error may underlie this. This rearrangement joins TRBV7-6 to TRBJ2-2, with 7 nucleotides matching TRBD1. This CDR3 region has 16 residues. Germline V gives CDR1 SGHVS, CDR2 FNYEAQ. The CDR3 DNA follows: TGTGTCAGCAGCACCCGTAGGGGGCAGCCCACCGGGGAGCTGTTTTTT. Translated: CVSSTRRGQPTGELFF.

The chain carries TRBV27 and TRBJ2-1, with 10 bases identical to TRBD2. CDR3 length: 16 residues. In germline, CDR1 is MNHEY, CDR2 SMNVEV (reference sequence). Trimming took 2 bases from V and 6 from J; bases not matched to a gene: 7. CDR3 amino acids: CASSLASGGAGNEQFF. In nucleotides, the CDR3 is TGTGCCAGCAGTTTAGCAAGCGGGGGGGCGGGCAATGAGCAGTTCTTC.

At least ten counts were recorded for this clonotype. The CDR3 sequence is CASSLEHHYNEQFF. DNA of the CDR3: TGTGCCAGCAGCTTGGAACATCACTACAATGAGCAGTTCTTC. This chain links TRBV5-5 with TRBJ2-1; D gene unclear. The germline gives CDR1 SGHKS, CDR2 YYEKEE (reference sequence). The CDR3 consists of 14 residues. Trimming pared 0 bases from V and 3 bases from J, leaving 7 bases between.

The table lists this clonotype with a few counts. This chain links TRBV6-1 with TRBJ2-7; D not resolved. The ends were cut back, 6 bases at V and 0 bases at J, with 12 bases in the middle. Germline CDR1 and CDR2: MNHNS and SASEGT. The CDR3 covers 14 residues. In DNA form, the CDR3 reads TGTGCCAGCAGGCTGACTCTTCGCTCCTACGAGCAGTACTTC. Protein: CASRLTLRSYEQYF.

The chain recombines TRBV7-6 with TRBJ1-1; D is possibly TRBD1 (6 bases). This CDR3 region has 14 residues. V was shortened by 5 bases and J by 5 bases, with 15 bases between the two germline ends. CDR1 and CDR2 (germline): SGHVS, FNYEAQ. CDR3 region: CASSPEGGGTEAFF. Written as DNA, the CDR3 is TGTGCCAGCAGCCCCGAAGGGGGAGGAACTGAAGCTTTCTTT. The full variable domain, with the rest looked up from reference TRBV7-6 and TRBJ1-1, is GAGVSQSPRYKVTKRGQDVALRCDPISGHVSLYWYRQALGQGPEFLTYFNYEAQQDKSGLPNDRFSAERPEGSISTLTIQRTEQRDSAMYRCASSPEGGGTEAFFGQGTRLTVV.

Many counts were recorded for this clonotype. The chain uses TRBV7-6 and TRBJ1-1; D is perhaps TRBD1 (5 bases). The length of the CDR3 is 15 residues. V gave up 5 bases and J gave up 5 bases, with 18 bases separating them. CDR1 and CDR2 from the germline V gene are SGHVS and FNYEAQ. CDR3 sequence: CASSPGTGLGTEAFF. For the CDR3, the DNA is TGTGCCAGCAGCCCCGGGACCGGGTTAGGAACTGAAGCTTTCTTT.

This clonotype was detected a few times. The J gene is TRBJ1-6, the V gene TRBV6-2 or TRBV6-3; D is perhaps TRBD1 (6 bases). The V end lost 5 bases, the J end lost 0 bases, and 11 bases lay between the germline ends. Germline CDR1 and CDR2: MNHEY and SVGEGT. The CDR3 is made up of 16 amino acids. CDR3: CASSRDRSSYNSPLHF. The CDR3 DNA follows: TGTGCCAGCAGTCGCGACAGGAGCTCCTATAATTCACCCCTCCACTTT.

In its sample, this clonotype was seen many times. The chain joins TRBV7-6 to TRBJ1-1, with D tentatively TRBD1 (5 bases). The CDR3 length is 14 residues. V was cut by 2 bases and J by 3 bases, with 10 bases left in between. Germline V lookup: CDR1 SGHVS, CDR2 FNYEAQ. CDR3 sequence reads: CASSLSLGDTEAFF. In nucleotides, the CDR3 is TGTGCCAGCAGCTTATCCCTGGGGGACACTGAAGCTTTCTTT.

The rearrangement joins TRBV7-4 to TRBJ2-7, with 11 bases lining up with TRBD1. CDR1 and CDR2 from the germline V gene are SGHVT and SQSDAQ. The CDR3 extends over 15 amino acids. J was trimmed by 2 bases and V by 5 bases; bases with no gene match: 5. The CDR3 DNA follows: TGTGCCAGCAGCAACCCGGGACAGGGGGCCTACGAGCAGTACTTC. It codes for CASSNPGQGAYEQYF.

The chain joins TRBV7-6 to TRBJ2-1; D perhaps matches TRBD1 (7 bases). The germline V gene has CDR1 SGHVS and CDR2 FNYEAQ. The CDR3 length is 16 residues. Trimming stripped 2 bases from V and 5 bases from J, with 16 bases between. The CDR3 here is CASSLSRAGGNNEQFF. The DNA for the CDR3 is TGTGCCAGCAGCTTATCCCGGGCAGGGGGGAACAATGAGCAGTTCTTC. The full variable domain, its missing parts supplied by reference TRBV7-6 and TRBJ2-1, is GAGVSQSPRYKVTKRGQDVALRCDPISGHVSLYWYRQALGQGPEFLTYFNYEAQQDKSGLPNDRFSAERPEGSISTLTIQRTEQRDSAMYRCASSLSRAGGNNEQFFGPGTRLTVL.

This chain uses TRBV9 with TRBJ2-7; 8 bases are a match to TRBD2. This CDR3 spans 15 amino acids. J lost 2 bases, V lost 0 bases, and 4 bases had no gene match. Germline V CDR1 and CDR2: SGDLS, YYNGEE. The CDR3 region is CASSVGSGGPYEQYF. CDR3 sequence (DNA): TGTGCCAGCAGCGTAGGAAGCGGGGGACCCTACGAGCAGTACTTC.

The rearrangement links TRBV5-1 to TRBJ2-7; D might be TRBD1 (5 bases). CDR3 length equals 14 residues. Germline V gene lookup returns CDR1 SGHRS and CDR2 YFSETQ. Trimming cost V 2 bases and J 3 bases, with 12 bases left between them. CDR3 nucleotide sequence: TGCGCCAGCAGCTTCTTAGGGGTTGGCTACGAGCAGTACTTC. This translates into CASSFLGVGYEQYF.

The chain recombines TRBV4-1 with TRBJ1-6, with D unresolved. The CDR3 runs to 16 residues. Trimming cost V 3 bases and J 10 bases, with 19 bases left between them. The germline CDR1 and CDR2 sequences are MGHRA and YSYEKL. The CDR3 spells CASSQKMRDRSSPLHF. DNA for the CDR3: TGCGCCAGCAGCCAGAAGATGCGGGATAGAAGCTCACCCCTCCACTTT.

This clonotype turned up a few times. The V gene is TRBV7-9, the J gene TRBJ1-1; tentative D call: TRBD1 (6 bases). The CDR3 loop spans 15 amino acids. CDR1 is SEHNR and CDR2 is FQNEAQ in the germline V gene (reference sequence). V was cut by 5 bases and J by 1 base, with 14 bases left in between. CDR3 residues: CASSAHRAGNTEAFF. The DNA of the CDR3 is TGTGCCAGCAGCGCACACAGGGCCGGGAACACTGAAGCTTTCTTT.

This clonotype appeared a few times. This chain links TRBV7-2 with TRBJ2-1; 13 bases line up with TRBD2. Germline CDR1 reads SGHTA; CDR2 reads FQGNSA. The trim removed 4 bases at V and 8 bases at J, leaving 5 bases unmatched. This CDR3 is built from 15 residues. Written as DNA, the CDR3 is TGTGCCAGCAGCTCGGGACTAGCGGGGACGGATGAGCAGTTCTTC. Protein: CASSSGLAGTDEQFF.

This clonotype was seen a few times. The chain uses TRBV4-1 and TRBJ2-1; no clear D gene. Germline V gives CDR1 MGHRA, CDR2 YSYEKL. CDR3 length equals 15 residues. Trimming left V 0 bases short and J 2 bases short, with 8 bases between. Here the CDR3 DNA reads TGCGCCAGCAGCCAAGAAATCGGACCCTACAATGAGCAGTTCTTC. This sequence encodes CASSQEIGPYNEQFF.

This clonotype was recorded a few times. The V and J genes are TRBV19 and TRBJ2-7; weak D call: TRBD2 (7 bases). The CDR3 has 14 residues. The V end was cut by 3 bases, the J end by 5 bases, with 14 bases between. CDR1 is LNHDA and CDR2 is SQIVND in the germline V gene (reference sequence). The CDR3 nucleotides are TGTGCCAGTAGTATCGGGGGGCGAATCCACGAGCAGTACTTC. It encodes CASSIGGRIHEQYF.

CDR3 residues: CASSQDSRNQPQHF. The CDR3 coding sequence is TGCGCCAGCAGCCAAGACAGCCGCAATCAGCCCCAGCATTTT. This chain joins TRBV4-1 and TRBJ1-5; unclear D gene. Germline CDR1 reads MGHRA; CDR2 reads YSYEKL. CDR3 length equals 14 residues. V shed 0 bases and J shed 2 bases, with 5 bases lying between them.

The table lists this clonotype with a few counts. In DNA, the CDR3 is TGTGCCAGCAGTTACTTTGGGCCCAGCGACGGGACCCAGTACTTC. It specifies CASSYFGPSDGTQYF. The rearrangement uses TRBV6-5 and TRBJ2-5; D is undetermined. The CDR3 runs 15 residues. The germline V and J ends were trimmed by 1 base and 7 bases, with 16 bases remaining between them. The germline CDR1 and CDR2 sequences are MNHEY and SVGAGI.

The chain is built from TRBV20-1 and TRBJ2-1, with 7 nucleotides matching TRBD2. CDR3 length: 11 amino acids. V shed 2 bases, J shed 14 bases, and the junction held 6 bases outside the gene matches. CDR1 and CDR2 (germline): DFQATT, SNEGSKA (reference sequence). CDR3 nucleotide sequence: TGCAGTGCTAGATGGGAGGGTTTTAAGTTCTTC. The encoded protein is CSARWEGFKFF.

The V and J genes are TRBV27 and TRBJ1-2, with D possibly TRBD1 on 6 matching bases. The CDR3 is 15 residues long. In germline, CDR1 is MNHEY, CDR2 SMNVEV (reference sequence). V lost 5 bases and J 5 bases, leaving 18 bases between the germline ends. Here the CDR3 DNA reads TGTGCCAGCAGTGACTCGTACACAACAGGGTATGGCTACACCTTC. Amino acid sequence: CASSDSYTTGYGYTF.

The rearrangement links TRBV7-9 to TRBJ2-5, with D unclear. The CDR3 loop spans 14 amino acids. V was pared by 2 bases and J by 2 bases, with 9 bases between. Germline V CDR1 and CDR2: SEHNR, FQNEAQ (reference sequence). CDR3: CASSLTSSQETQYF. In DNA form, the CDR3 reads TGTGCCAGCAGCTTAACAAGTTCTCAAGAGACCCAGTACTTC.